Listed below are T cell receptor beta chains from one sample, sequenced in a study of identical twins. MiXCR, applied by TCRdb to the 5' RACE reads, yields one record per CDR3 protein. The sample yields hundreds of thousands of distinct CDR3 sequences, around 6% seen once. What was sequenced was naive T cells sorted from blood. Receptors were obtained from a young man in good health. CDR3s include the opening cysteine and the closing phenylalanine or tryptophan. D genes are given only for firm matches. The size of a clone is reported for some rows only, either as once, few or many, or as a class for expanded clones.

len: 12
d_gene: .
abundance: few
v_gene: TRBV6-5
j_gene: TRBJ2-2
CDR3nt: TGTGCCAGCAGACAGGGAATCGGGGAGCTGTTTTTT
CDR3aa: CASRQGIGELFF

len: 13
d_gene: .
abundance: many
v_gene: TRBV3-1
j_gene: TRBJ1-2
CDR3nt: TGTGCCAGCAGCCAGCAGGGGAGTGGTGGCTACACCTTC
CDR3aa: CASSQQGSGGYTF

len: 14
d_gene: TRBD1
abundance: .
v_gene: TRBV5-1
j_gene: TRBJ2-7
CDR3nt: TGCGCCAGCAGCCAACAAATGACAGGGCGGGAGCAGTACTTC
CDR3aa: CASSQQMTGREQYF

len: 15
d_gene: TRBD2
abundance: many
v_gene: TRBV7-9
j_gene: TRBJ2-7
CDR3nt: TGTGCCAGCAGCTCCAGACTAGCGGTCTCCTACGAGCAGTACTTC
CDR3aa: CASSSRLAVSYEQYF

len: 18
d_gene: TRBD2
abundance: many
v_gene: TRBV10-3
j_gene: TRBJ2-1
CDR3nt: TGTGCCATCAGTCAGGGACTAGCGGGAGCGAGCTCCTACAATGAGCAGTTCTTC
CDR3aa: CAISQGLAGASSYNEQFF

len: 13
d_gene: TRBD1
abundance: .
v_gene: TRBV15
j_gene: TRBJ2-7
CDR3nt: TGTGCCACCAGCCCTCGGGACAGGAACGAGCAGTACTTC
CDR3aa: CATSPRDRNEQYF

len: 13
d_gene: .
abundance: many
v_gene: TRBV6-2/TRBV6-3
j_gene: TRBJ2-4
CDR3nt: TGTGCCAGCAGTTACGAAGGGAGAAACATTCAGTACTTC
CDR3aa: CASSYEGRNIQYF

len: 14
d_gene: .
abundance: many
v_gene: TRBV20-1
j_gene: TRBJ2-1
CDR3nt: TGCAGTGCTAGTGAGCACCTCCCGGGCAATGAGCAGTTCTTC
CDR3aa: CSASEHLPGNEQFF

len: 13
d_gene: .
abundance: few
v_gene: TRBV5-1
j_gene: TRBJ1-1
CDR3nt: TGCGCCAGCAGCCCGGAGGAGAACACTGAAGCTTTCTTT
CDR3aa: CASSPEENTEAFF

len: 14
d_gene: .
abundance: many
v_gene: TRBV5-5
j_gene: TRBJ2-3
CDR3nt: TGTGCCAGCAGCTTAGTGTTCACCACAGATACGCAGTATTTT
CDR3aa: CASSLVFTTDTQYF

len: 17
d_gene: TRBD2
abundance: .
v_gene: TRBV20-1
j_gene: TRBJ2-5
CDR3nt: TGCAGTGCTAGACCCAACTTCGCGGGAGGCCCACGGGAGACCCAGTACTTC
CDR3aa: CSARPNFAGGPRETQYF

len: 14
d_gene: .
abundance: .
v_gene: TRBV11-1
j_gene: TRBJ2-2
CDR3nt: TGTGCCAGCAGCCAAAAGCCCCCAACCGGGGAGCTGTTTTTT
CDR3aa: CASSQKPPTGELFF

len: 14
d_gene: .
abundance: many
v_gene: TRBV3-1
j_gene: TRBJ1-5
CDR3nt: TGTGCCAGCAGCCAAGACCAGGGCAATCAGCCCCAGCATTTT
CDR3aa: CASSQDQGNQPQHF

len: 15
d_gene: .
abundance: many
v_gene: TRBV4-3
j_gene: TRBJ2-2
CDR3nt: TGCGCCAGCAGCCCCGGGACCACGAACACCGGGGAGCTGTTTTTT
CDR3aa: CASSPGTTNTGELFF

len: 16
d_gene: TRBD1
abundance: many
v_gene: TRBV12-3/TRBV12-4
j_gene: TRBJ2-2
CDR3nt: TGTGCCAGCAGTATCACAGGGGGCCGAGCGACCGGGGAGCTGTTTTTT
CDR3aa: CASSITGGRATGELFF

len: 14
d_gene: .
abundance: many
v_gene: TRBV24-1
j_gene: TRBJ1-4
CDR3nt: TGTGCCACCAGTGGGATAGATTCATCGGAAAAACTGTTTTTT
CDR3aa: CATSGIDSSEKLFF

len: 10
d_gene: .
abundance: many
v_gene: TRBV28
j_gene: TRBJ2-5
CDR3nt: TGTGCCAGCGGGATGGCGACCCAGTACTTC
CDR3aa: CASGMATQYF

len: 13
d_gene: .
abundance: many
v_gene: TRBV20-1
j_gene: TRBJ2-7
CDR3nt: TGCAGTGCTGGGGGGGGGCCGACCTACGAGCAGTACTTC
CDR3aa: CSAGGGPTYEQYF

len: 15
d_gene: TRBD2
abundance: many
v_gene: TRBV20-1
j_gene: TRBJ2-1
CDR3nt: TGCAGTGCTAGACACGCGGGGGACCACTACAATGAGCAGTTCTTC
CDR3aa: CSARHAGDHYNEQFF

len: 14
d_gene: .
abundance: many
v_gene: TRBV6-5
j_gene: TRBJ2-7
CDR3nt: TGTGCCAGCAGTTCGGGGACGGTCCCCTACGAGCAGTACTTC
CDR3aa: CASSSGTVPYEQYF

len: 13
d_gene: .
abundance: many
v_gene: TRBV12-3/TRBV12-4
j_gene: TRBJ2-1
CDR3nt: TGTGCCAGCAGGTTAGGCATCTTCAATGAGCAGTTCTTC
CDR3aa: CASRLGIFNEQFF

len: 16
d_gene: TRBD2
abundance: many
v_gene: TRBV12-3/TRBV12-4
j_gene: TRBJ2-5
CDR3nt: TGTGCCAGCAGTCAATTAGCGGGAGAGACCCCAGAGACCCAGTACTTC
CDR3aa: CASSQLAGETPETQYF

len: 15
d_gene: .
abundance: few
v_gene: TRBV3-1
j_gene: TRBJ2-6
CDR3nt: TGTGCCAGCACCCAAGGGGGCTCTGGGGCCAACGTCCTGACTTTC
CDR3aa: CASTQGGSGANVLTF

len: 15
d_gene: .
abundance: few
v_gene: TRBV6-1
j_gene: TRBJ2-5
CDR3nt: TGTGCCAGCAGGGACTACAGGGGTTTGTTCGAGACCCAGTACTTC
CDR3aa: CASRDYRGLFETQYF

len: 13
d_gene: TRBD2
abundance: many
v_gene: TRBV25-1
j_gene: TRBJ2-1
CDR3nt: TGTGCCAGCAGTGAGGGACTAGGCGATGAGCAGTTCTTC
CDR3aa: CASSEGLGDEQFF

len: 14
d_gene: TRBD2
abundance: .
v_gene: TRBV9
j_gene: TRBJ2-7
CDR3nt: TGTGCCAGCAGCGATAGCGGGAGTTGGTACGAGCAGTACTTC
CDR3aa: CASSDSGSWYEQYF

len: 15
d_gene: TRBD1
abundance: .
v_gene: TRBV20-1
j_gene: TRBJ1-6
CDR3nt: TGCAGTGCTTTGAGGGGGGGACAGCAAAATTCACCCCTCCACTTT
CDR3aa: CSALRGGQQNSPLHF

len: 16
d_gene: .
abundance: many
v_gene: TRBV5-1
j_gene: TRBJ2-2
CDR3nt: TGCGCCAGCAGCCCGGGGCGACAGATTAACACCGGGGAGCTGTTTTTT
CDR3aa: CASSPGRQINTGELFF

len: 15
d_gene: TRBD1
abundance: many
v_gene: TRBV5-5
j_gene: TRBJ2-3
CDR3nt: TGTGCCAGCAGCGAGGACAGGGTTCGGGCAGATACGCAGTATTTT
CDR3aa: CASSEDRVRADTQYF

len: 14
d_gene: .
abundance: many
v_gene: TRBV5-1
j_gene: TRBJ1-6
CDR3nt: TGCGCCAGCAGCTTGGGAACGGGTGAATCACCCCTCCACTTT
CDR3aa: CASSLGTGESPLHF

len: 11
d_gene: .
abundance: few
v_gene: TRBV20-1
j_gene: TRBJ2-3
CDR3nt: TGCAGTGCTCTGGAGGTAGATACGCAGTATTTT
CDR3aa: CSALEVDTQYF

len: 16
d_gene: TRBD2
abundance: few
v_gene: TRBV7-9
j_gene: TRBJ2-2
CDR3nt: TGTGCCAGCAGCTTACGGCCAGCGGGAAACACCGGGGAGCTGTTTTTT
CDR3aa: CASSLRPAGNTGELFF

len: 15
d_gene: TRBD2
abundance: few
v_gene: TRBV11-2
j_gene: TRBJ2-5
CDR3nt: TGTGCCAGCAGAGGACTAGCGATAGAGGGAGAGACCCAGTACTTC
CDR3aa: CASRGLAIEGETQYF

len: 13
d_gene: .
abundance: many
v_gene: TRBV7-9
j_gene: TRBJ2-2
CDR3nt: TGTGCCAGCAGCCCGTGGGGCACCGGGGAGCTGTTTTTT
CDR3aa: CASSPWGTGELFF

len: 16
d_gene: .
abundance: many
v_gene: TRBV5-1
j_gene: TRBJ1-1
CDR3nt: TGCGCCAGCAGCCGGGGTTGGGGCAGCATGAACACTGAAGCTTTCTTT
CDR3aa: CASSRGWGSMNTEAFF

len: 12
d_gene: .
abundance: few
v_gene: TRBV7-2
j_gene: TRBJ1-1
CDR3nt: TGTGCCAGCTTAAGGGGAGGCACTGAAGCTTTCTTT
CDR3aa: CASLRGGTEAFF

len: 12
d_gene: .
abundance: many
v_gene: TRBV29-1
j_gene: TRBJ1-2
CDR3nt: TGCAGCGCTACCGCCAGTAACTATGGCTACACCTTC
CDR3aa: CSATASNYGYTF

len: 14
d_gene: .
abundance: .
v_gene: TRBV12-3/TRBV12-4
j_gene: TRBJ2-3
CDR3nt: TGTGCCAGCAGTCAAAGGACCCTACCAGATACGCAGTATTTT
CDR3aa: CASSQRTLPDTQYF

len: 14
d_gene: .
abundance: many
v_gene: TRBV7-8
j_gene: TRBJ1-5
CDR3nt: TGTGCCAGCAGCTCCCGACAACTAGATCAGCCCCAGCATTTT
CDR3aa: CASSSRQLDQPQHF

len: 19
d_gene: TRBD2
abundance: many
v_gene: TRBV9
j_gene: TRBJ2-3
CDR3nt: TGTGCCAGCAGCGCTCTAGCGGGAGGGCCGTCCCGAAGCACAGATACGCAGTATTTT
CDR3aa: CASSALAGGPSRSTDTQYF

len: 14
d_gene: .
abundance: many
v_gene: TRBV5-1
j_gene: TRBJ2-5
CDR3nt: TGCGCCAGCAACCGAGAAGGCTTCGAAGAGACCCAGTACTTC
CDR3aa: CASNREGFEETQYF

len: 15
d_gene: .
abundance: few
v_gene: TRBV20-1
j_gene: TRBJ2-1
CDR3nt: TGCAGTGCTAGAGATGAGGCGGGCCAGAACCTTGAGCAGTTCTTC
CDR3aa: CSARDEAGQNLEQFF

len: 15
d_gene: .
abundance: many
v_gene: TRBV18
j_gene: TRBJ1-4
CDR3nt: TGTGCCAGCTCACCAACTGTCCCAACTAATGAAAAACTGTTTTTT
CDR3aa: CASSPTVPTNEKLFF

len: 12
d_gene: .
abundance: many
v_gene: TRBV7-6
j_gene: TRBJ2-3
CDR3nt: TGTGCCAGCAGCTTATGGCAAGATACGCAGTATTTT
CDR3aa: CASSLWQDTQYF

len: 13
d_gene: .
abundance: .
v_gene: TRBV9
j_gene: TRBJ2-1
CDR3nt: TGTGCCAGCAGCCCACGTCCGGGCAATGAGCAGTTCTTC
CDR3aa: CASSPRPGNEQFF

len: 17
d_gene: TRBD2
abundance: many
v_gene: TRBV15
j_gene: TRBJ2-3
CDR3nt: TGTGCCACCAGCAGAGATACCCCTAGCGGTGGCACAGATACGCAGTATTTT
CDR3aa: CATSRDTPSGGTDTQYF

len: 15
d_gene: .
abundance: many
v_gene: TRBV20-1
j_gene: TRBJ2-1
CDR3nt: TGCAGTGCTAGGACGGGGGAGAGGGGAAACAATGAGCAGTTCTTC
CDR3aa: CSARTGERGNNEQFF

len: 14
d_gene: .
abundance: many
v_gene: TRBV11-2
j_gene: TRBJ1-1
CDR3nt: TGTGCCAGCAGCATGGGACGTGTGAACACTGAAGCTTTCTTT
CDR3aa: CASSMGRVNTEAFF

len: 14
d_gene: .
abundance: many
v_gene: TRBV29-1
j_gene: TRBJ1-1
CDR3nt: TGCAGCGTTGGGGGGTGGTGGGGAGGAACTGAAGCTTTCTTT
CDR3aa: CSVGGWWGGTEAFF

len: 15
d_gene: TRBD2
abundance: few
v_gene: TRBV6-1
j_gene: TRBJ2-1
CDR3nt: TGTGCCAGCAGCCAGGGACTAGCGGAGAGCAATGAGCAGTTCTTC
CDR3aa: CASSQGLAESNEQFF

len: 12
d_gene: .
abundance: few
v_gene: TRBV12-3/TRBV12-4
j_gene: TRBJ1-5
CDR3nt: TGTGCCAGCAGACCGGGAACTGGGCCCCAGCATTTT
CDR3aa: CASRPGTGPQHF

len: 11
d_gene: .
abundance: many
v_gene: TRBV29-1
j_gene: TRBJ1-2
CDR3nt: TGCAGCGTTGACGGAAGGGATGGCTACACCTTC
CDR3aa: CSVDGRDGYTF

len: 12
d_gene: .
abundance: .
v_gene: TRBV15
j_gene: TRBJ2-1
CDR3nt: TGTGCCACCAGCAGAGAACGGGCCGAGCAGTTCTTC
CDR3aa: CATSRERAEQFF

len: 11
d_gene: .
abundance: many
v_gene: TRBV27
j_gene: TRBJ2-3
CDR3nt: TGTGCCAGCAAGTGGGCAGATACGCAGTATTTT
CDR3aa: CASKWADTQYF

len: 15
d_gene: TRBD2
abundance: .
v_gene: TRBV29-1
j_gene: TRBJ2-1
CDR3nt: TGCAGCGTTTTGGGAGCGGGAGACTCCTACAATGAGCAGTTCTTC
CDR3aa: CSVLGAGDSYNEQFF

len: 13
d_gene: TRBD1
abundance: many
v_gene: TRBV29-1
j_gene: TRBJ2-7
CDR3nt: TGCAGCGTCCGGACAGGGGACTCCTACGAGCAGTACTTC
CDR3aa: CSVRTGDSYEQYF

len: 15
d_gene: .
abundance: .
v_gene: TRBV3-1
j_gene: TRBJ2-7
CDR3nt: TGTGCCAGCAGCCAGATGTGGGACACCTCCTACGAGCAGTACTTC
CDR3aa: CASSQMWDTSYEQYF

len: 15
d_gene: .
abundance: many
v_gene: TRBV20-1
j_gene: TRBJ2-7
CDR3nt: TGCAGTGTCCTCCTCATCGCCCCGAGCTCCTACGAGCAGTACTTC
CDR3aa: CSVLLIAPSSYEQYF